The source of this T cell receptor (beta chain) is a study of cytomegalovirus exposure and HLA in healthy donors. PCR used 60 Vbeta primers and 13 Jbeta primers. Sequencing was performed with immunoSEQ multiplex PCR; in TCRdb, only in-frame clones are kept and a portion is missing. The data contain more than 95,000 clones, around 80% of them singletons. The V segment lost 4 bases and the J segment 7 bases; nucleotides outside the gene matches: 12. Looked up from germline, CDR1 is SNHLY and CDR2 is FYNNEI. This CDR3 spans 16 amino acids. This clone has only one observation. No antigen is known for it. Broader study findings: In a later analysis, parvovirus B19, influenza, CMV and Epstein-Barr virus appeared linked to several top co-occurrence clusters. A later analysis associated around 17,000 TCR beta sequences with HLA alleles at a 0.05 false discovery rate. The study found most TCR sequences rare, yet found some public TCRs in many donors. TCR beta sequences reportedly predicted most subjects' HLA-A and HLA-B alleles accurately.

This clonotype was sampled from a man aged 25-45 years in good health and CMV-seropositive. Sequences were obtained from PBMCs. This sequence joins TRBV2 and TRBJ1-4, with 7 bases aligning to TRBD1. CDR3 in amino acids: CASSGRGRSDGEKLFF. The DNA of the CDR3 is TGTGCCAGCAGTGGGAGGGGGCGCAGCGATGGTGAAAAACTGTTTTTT.